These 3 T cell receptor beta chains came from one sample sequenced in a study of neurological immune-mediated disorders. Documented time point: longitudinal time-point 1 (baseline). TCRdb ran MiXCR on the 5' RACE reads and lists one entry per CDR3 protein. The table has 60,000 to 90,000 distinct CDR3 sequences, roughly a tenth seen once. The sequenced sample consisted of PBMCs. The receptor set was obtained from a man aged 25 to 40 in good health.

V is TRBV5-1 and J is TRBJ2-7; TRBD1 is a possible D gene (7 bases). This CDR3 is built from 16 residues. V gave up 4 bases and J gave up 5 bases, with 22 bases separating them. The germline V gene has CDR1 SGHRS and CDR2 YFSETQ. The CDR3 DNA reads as TGCGCCAGCAGCCCCGATCGGGACAGCGGAGGGAACGAGCAGTACTTC. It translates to CASSPDRDSGGNEQYF.

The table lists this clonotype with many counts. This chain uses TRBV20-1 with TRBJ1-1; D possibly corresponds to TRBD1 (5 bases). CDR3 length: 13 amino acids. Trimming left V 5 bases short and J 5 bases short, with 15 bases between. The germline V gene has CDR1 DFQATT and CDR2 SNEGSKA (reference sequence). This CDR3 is CSAPGRGRTEAFF. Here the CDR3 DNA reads TGCAGTGCTCCGGGACGGGGACGGACTGAAGCTTTCTTT.

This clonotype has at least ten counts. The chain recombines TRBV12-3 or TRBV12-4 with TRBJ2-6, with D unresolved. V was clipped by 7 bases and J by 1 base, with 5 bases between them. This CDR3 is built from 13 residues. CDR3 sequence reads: CASIDSGANVLTF. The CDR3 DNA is TGTGCCAGCATCGATTCTGGGGCCAACGTCCTGACTTTC.